These 19 T cell receptor beta chains originate from one sample sequenced in a study of glioma-infiltrating T cells. TCR alpha and beta CDR3 regions were amplified from RNA using iRepertoire nested multiplex PCR. TCRdb ran MiXCR on the multiplex PCR reads and lists one entry per CDR3 protein. The sample includes 100,000 to 150,000 distinct CDR3 sequences, roughly 20% of them seen just once. The material sequenced was glioma tissue, nonneoplastic brain tissue, or PBMCs (not recorded which). The receptors come from a human donor with low-grade glioma or glioblastoma, undergoing nonglioma brain surgery, or in good health (not recorded which).

This clonotype has ten or more counts. V and J are TRBV6-6 and TRBJ2-7, with 12 bases lining up with TRBD1. Germline V gene lookup returns CDR1 MNHNY and CDR2 SVGAGI (reference sequence). The V gene end was trimmed by 2 bases and the J gene end by 4 bases; junction bases not matched to a gene: 3. This CDR3 contains 15 residues. The CDR3 DNA sequence: TGTGCCAGCAGTTACGGGACAGGGGGCGGATACGAGCAGTACTTC. This sequence encodes CASSYGTGGGYEQYF.

There are many counts of this clonotype. The V call is TRBV7-2, the J call TRBJ2-3, with D possibly called TRBD1 or TRBD2 (5 bases each). Trimming shortened V by 5 bases and J by 4 bases, and 19 bases separated the two germline ends. This CDR3 comprises 16 residues. Germline V gene sequence: CDR1 SGHTA, CDR2 FQGNSA. CDR3 region: CASSPLGRPAADTQYF. The CDR3, as DNA: TGTGCCAGCAGCCCCTTGGGACGCCCTGCCGCAGATACGCAGTATTTT.

The table lists this clonotype with a few counts. The chain joins TRBV7-2 to TRBJ2-3; 7 positions match TRBD2. The CDR3 runs to 14 residues. CDR1 is SGHTA and CDR2 is FQGNSA in the germline V gene. V shed 8 bases, J shed 2 bases, and the junction held 7 bases outside the gene matches. CDR3 coding DNA: TGTGCCAGCGGCCCCGGGGGGTCCACAGATACGCAGTATTTT. This gives the protein CASGPGGSTDTQYF.

There are many counts of this clonotype. This chain uses TRBV27 with TRBJ2-7; 11 positions agree with TRBD2. V shed 5 bases, J shed 4 bases, and the junction held 4 bases outside the gene matches. Germline CDR1 is MNHEY and CDR2 is SMNVEV (reference sequence). The CDR3 is made up of 14 amino acids. The CDR3 protein is CASSPTSGKYEQYF. CDR3 DNA sequence: TGTGCCAGCAGTCCGACTAGCGGGAAATACGAGCAGTACTTC.

J is TRBJ1-2 and V is TRBV29-1, with D possibly being TRBD1 (6 bases). CDR1 is SQVTM, CDR2 ANQGSEA, per germline. V was pared by 6 bases and J by 0 bases, with 17 bases between. CDR3 length equals 15 residues. The CDR3, as DNA: TGCAGCGTCATACCCAGGGGCTTAACTAACTATGGCTACACCTTC. Its protein product is CSVIPRGLTNYGYTF.

This clonotype was picked up many times. V is TRBV2 and J is TRBJ1-3; D unclear. V lost 2 bases to trimming and J lost 4 bases, with 6 bases between them. Germline V gene lookup returns CDR1 SNHLY and CDR2 FYNNEI. CDR3 length: 13 amino acids. CDR3 sequence: CASSEFGGNTIYF. The CDR3 nucleotides read TGTGCCAGCAGTGAATTTGGGGGAAACACCATATATTTT.

In this sample, this clonotype turned up many times. The CDR3 is CASSQEIAGDRADTQYF. DNA for the CDR3: TGTGCCAGCAGCCAAGAAATAGCGGGAGACCGGGCAGATACGCAGTATTTT. The rearrangement joins TRBV4-2 to TRBJ2-3; 9 bases fit TRBD2. This CDR3 spans 17 amino acids. After removal of 0 bases from V and 4 bases from J, the junction contained 8 bases not matched to a gene. Germline V CDR1 and CDR2: LGHNA, YNFKEQ.

This clonotype was seen at least ten times. The chain employs TRBV7-2 and TRBJ2-7; D perhaps matches TRBD2 (6 bases). CDR3 length: 14 residues. Trimming removed 5 bases from V and 4 bases from J, with 15 bases in between. Germline loops: CDR1 SGHTA, CDR2 FQGNSA. The CDR3 reads CASSASNSGYEQYF. The CDR3 coding sequence is TGTGCCAGCAGCGCAAGTAATAGCGGATACGAGCAGTACTTC. The full variable domain, in which reference TRBV7-2 and TRBJ2-7 provide the parts outside the CDR3, is GAGVSQSPSNKVTEKGKDVELRCDPISGHTALYWYRQSLGQGLEFLIYFQGNSAPDKSGLPSDRFSAERTGGSVSTLTIQRTQQEDSAVYLCASSASNSGYEQYFGPGTRLTVT.

The gene calls are TRBV4-3 and TRBJ2-6, with a tentative D call TRBD1 (5 bases). The CDR3 spans 18 residues. The germline CDR1 and CDR2 sequences are LGHNA and YSLEER. Trimming stripped 2 bases from V and 0 bases from J, with 14 bases between. CDR3 nucleotide sequence: TGCGCCAGCAGCCAAAACCTGGGGCAGGTCTCTGGGGCCAACGTCCTGACTTTC. It translates to CASSQNLGQVSGANVLTF.

About this clonotype itself: It may be a read error: a sequence one base away is much more abundant. The V gene is TRBV2, the J gene TRBJ2-3; D unclear. CDR1 and CDR2 (germline): SNHLY, FYNNEI. The CDR3 is 14 residues long. The CDR3 loop reads CAISEVPSTDTQYF. DNA for the CDR3: TGTGCCATCAGTGAAGTCCCCTCCACAGATACGCAGTATTTT.

In this sample, this clonotype turned up a few times. The gene calls are TRBV30 and TRBJ2-7; 14 bases fit TRBD2. This CDR3 region has 22 residues. Germline V lookup: CDR1 GTSNPN, CDR2 SVGIG (reference sequence). With 0 bases clipped from V and 3 bases from J, the junction kept 22 bases outside the gene matches. The CDR3 here is CAWSVEGPLGTSGSPLHYEQYF. The CDR3 coding sequence is TGTGCCTGGAGTGTAGAAGGACCCCTCGGGACTAGCGGGAGTCCGCTACACTACGAGCAGTACTTC.

The gene calls are TRBV9 and TRBJ2-6; D not certain. Germline V gene lookup returns CDR1 SGDLS and CDR2 YYNGEE. V lost 3 bases and J 0 bases, leaving 19 bases between the germline ends. The CDR3 runs 19 residues. CDR3 sequence (DNA): TGTGCCAGCAGCGCCCTCGACTCGGGTTCCTTCTCTGGGGCCAACGTCCTGACTTTC. This codes for CASSALDSGSFSGANVLTF.

This clonotype has ten or more counts. This chain joins TRBV6-1 and TRBJ2-1; D possibly corresponds to TRBD2 (6 bases). Per the germline V gene, CDR1 is MNHNS and CDR2 is SASEGT. CDR3 size: 12 residues. The V end lost 8 bases, the J end lost 14 bases, and 19 bases lay between the germline ends. CDR3 bases: TGTGCCAGCTCCCAAGGCGGGACCGGGGAGTTCTTC. Translating gives CASSQGGTGEFF.

This clonotype has a count of ten or more. The V and J genes are TRBV28 and TRBJ1-1, with TRBD1 as a possible D gene (5 bases). Germline CDR1 reads MDHEN; CDR2 reads SYDVKM. The CDR3 extends over 14 amino acids. Trimming removed 4 bases at V and 1 base at J, with 10 bases between. The CDR3 protein is CASSSGPTNTEAFF. In DNA form, the CDR3 reads TGTGCCAGCAGTTCGGGACCGACGAACACTGAAGCTTTCTTT.

This clonotype came up a few times. This chain connects TRBV29-1 to TRBJ1-2, with a tentative D call TRBD1 (6 bases). This CDR3 spans 13 amino acids. With 5 bases removed from V and 1 base from J, the gap between germline ends came to 11 bases. Per the germline V gene, CDR1 is SQVTM and CDR2 is ANQGSEA. DNA for the CDR3: TGCAGCGTTCGAGGGGGGATTAACTATGGCTACACCTTC. Protein: CSVRGGINYGYTF. Using reference TRBV29-1 and TRBJ1-2 for the parts outside the CDR3, the full variable domain is SAVISQKPSRDICQRGTSLTIQCQVDSQVTMMFWYRQQPGQSLTLIATANQGSEATYESGFVIDKFPISRPNLTFSTLTVSNMSPEDSSIYLCSVRGGINYGYTFGSGTRLTVV.

This clonotype was counted many times. The gene calls are TRBV6-2 or TRBV6-3 and TRBJ2-6; 8 nucleotides agree with TRBD1. Germline V gene sequence: CDR1 MNHEY, CDR2 SVGEGT. The trim removed 1 base at V and 2 bases at J, leaving 7 bases unmatched. This CDR3 spans 18 amino acids. In DNA, the CDR3 is TGTGCCAGCAGTTACTTGTTACGGACAGGGCCTGGGGCCAACGTCCTGACTTTC. This encodes CASSYLLRTGPGANVLTF.

The table lists this clonotype with a few counts. The chain combines TRBV19 with TRBJ1-5; the D is unclear. V was cut by 3 bases and J by 2 bases, with 2 bases left in between. The CDR3 is made up of 12 amino acids. The germline CDR1 and CDR2 sequences are LNHDA and SQIVND (reference sequence). CDR3 loop: CASSIGNQPQHF. The CDR3 DNA sequence: TGTGCCAGTAGTATCGGCAATCAGCCCCAGCATTTT.

In this sample, this clonotype turned up many times. The chain couples TRBV3-1 to TRBJ2-3; D unclear. There are 10 residues in the CDR3. Trimming removed 11 bases from V and 11 bases from J, with 14 bases in between. Germline loops: CDR1 LGHDT, CDR2 YNNKEL (reference sequence). The CDR3 nucleotides read TGTGCCGCCGGGCTGGAAAAGCAGTATTTT. Protein sequence: CAAGLEKQYF.

This clonotype was found many times. The chain is built from TRBV6-1 and TRBJ2-5, with D uncertain. CDR3 length: 12 residues. Germline loops: CDR1 MNHNS, CDR2 SASEGT. The V and J ends lost 5 bases and 3 bases respectively, with 7 bases between them. CDR3 region: CASSWAKETQYF. DNA for the CDR3: TGTGCCAGCAGTTGGGCCAAAGAGACCCAGTACTTC.